The present T cell receptor (beta chain) was sequenced within a study of response to subunit inactivated influenza vaccine. Notes on this clonotype: Its antigen is not known.

TCRdb called the RT-PCR reads again in MiXCR, with one record for every CDR3 protein. The sample yields 610,000 or so distinct CDR3 sequences, 12% to 15% seen once. The CDR3 runs 11 residues. Trimming took 5 bases from V and 10 from J; bases not matched to a gene: 3. From germline, CDR1 is SEHNR and CDR2 FQNEAQ (reference sequence). Study-wide findings and caveats: The authors proposed limited new T cell recruitment per seasonal influenza vaccination.

The sequencing here drew on PBMCs from blood, taken approximately 13 days after vaccination. This receptor was obtained from a man in his forties or fifties who received an inactivated influenza vaccine. The chain couples TRBV7-9 to TRBJ1-2; 8 bases fit TRBD1. CDR3 loop: CASSLDRDYTF. The DNA for the CDR3 is TGTGCCAGCAGCCTGGACAGGGACTACACCTTC.